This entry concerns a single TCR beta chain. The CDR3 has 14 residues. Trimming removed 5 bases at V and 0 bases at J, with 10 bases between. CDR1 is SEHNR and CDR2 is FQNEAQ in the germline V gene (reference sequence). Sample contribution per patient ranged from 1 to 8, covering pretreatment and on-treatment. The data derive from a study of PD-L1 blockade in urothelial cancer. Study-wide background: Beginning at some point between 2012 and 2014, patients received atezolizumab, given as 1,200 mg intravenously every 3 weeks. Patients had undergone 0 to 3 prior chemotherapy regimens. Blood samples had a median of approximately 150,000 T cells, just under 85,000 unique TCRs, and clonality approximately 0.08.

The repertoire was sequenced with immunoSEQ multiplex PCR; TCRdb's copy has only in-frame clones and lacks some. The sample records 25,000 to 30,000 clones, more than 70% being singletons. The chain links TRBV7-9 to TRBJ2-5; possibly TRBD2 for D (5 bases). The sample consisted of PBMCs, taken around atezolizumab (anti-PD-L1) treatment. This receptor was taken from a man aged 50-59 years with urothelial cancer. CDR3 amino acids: CASSPREHQETQYF. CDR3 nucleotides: TGTGCCAGCAGCCCCCGGGAACACCAAGAGACCCAGTACTTC. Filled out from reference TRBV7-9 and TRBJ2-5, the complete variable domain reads DTGVSQNPRHKITKRGQNVTFRCDPISEHNRLYWYRQTLGQGPEFLTYFQNEAQLEKSRLLSDRFSAERPKGSFSTLEIQRTEQGDSAMYLCASSPREHQETQYFGPGTRLLVL.